What follows are 32 T cell receptor beta chains derived from one specimen sequenced in a study of shared clonotypes between healthy human individuals. Profiled with immunoSEQ multiplex PCR; TCRdb holds only in-frame clones, not every one. The sample consists of roughly 640,000 clones, more than 95% of them appearing once. The sequencing input was naive CD4+ T cells sorted from blood. Subset specified: CD45RA+ positively selected. These receptor sequences come from a woman aged 25 to 45 in good health.

This chain joins TRBV27 and TRBJ2-1; D not certain. The length of the CDR3 is 17 residues. V was trimmed by 1 base and J by 1 base, leaving 14 bases between them. The germline gives CDR1 MNHEY, CDR2 SMNVEV (reference sequence). CDR3 coding DNA: TGTGCCAGCAGTTTATATAAGGCCGGACCTTCCTACAATGAGCAGTTCTTC. Protein product: CASSLYKAGPSYNEQFF.

This chain links TRBV4-1 with TRBJ1-1, with D tentatively TRBD1 (5 bases). Deletions cut 7 bases from V and 0 bases from J, with 18 bases between. Germline V gives CDR1 MGHRA, CDR2 YSYEKL. The CDR3 spans 16 residues. The CDR3 region has the DNA TGCGCCAGCACCCTGGGGGTTTACGGCGTGAACACTGAAGCTTTCTTT. This codes for CASTLGVYGVNTEAFF.

The rearrangement uses TRBV7-9 and TRBJ2-5; 9 nucleotides match TRBD1. With 5 bases clipped from V and 5 bases from J, the junction kept 9 bases outside the gene matches. Germline V gene sequence: CDR1 SEHNR, CDR2 FQNEAQ (reference sequence). The CDR3 is 15 residues long. DNA for the CDR3: TGTGCCAGCAGCACCTGGACAGGGGCGAGGGAGACCCAGTACTTC. This gives the protein CASSTWTGARETQYF.

The V gene is TRBV6-6, the J gene TRBJ1-3, with 9 bases identical to TRBD1. V dropped 4 bases and J dropped 7; count of bases not matched to a gene: 8. Germline V gene data show CDR1 as MNHNY and CDR2 as SVGAGI (reference sequence). The CDR3 sequence is 15 residues long. The CDR3 is CASSFRTGAMNTIYF. The CDR3 DNA sequence: TGTGCCAGCAGTTTCAGGACAGGGGCTATGAACACCATATATTTT.

The chain is built from TRBV10-3 and TRBJ2-1; possibly TRBD1 for D (5 bases). The V gene lost 8 bases and the J gene lost 7 bases, with 15 bases spanning the gap. Germline V lookup: CDR1 ENHRY, CDR2 SYGVKD. The CDR3 runs 13 residues. This CDR3 is CAIGLDPGNEQFF. The CDR3 DNA is TGTGCCATCGGGCTAGATCCAGGGAATGAGCAGTTCTTC.

The chain carries TRBV2 and TRBJ1-1, with D possibly TRBD1 on 5 matching bases. Per germline, CDR1 SNHLY and CDR2 FYNNEI. Trimming took 9 bases from V and 5 from J, leaving 16 bases between them. CDR3 size: 13 residues. The CDR3 sequence is CASTSGAGTEAFF. The CDR3, as DNA: TGTGCCAGTACCTCGGGAGCAGGGACTGAAGCTTTCTTT. Full variable domain (remainder filled in from reference TRBV2 and TRBJ1-1): EPEVTQTPSHQVTQMGQEVILRCVPISNHLYFYWYRQILGQKVEFLVSFYNNEISEKSEIFDDQFSVERPDGSNFTLKIRSTKLEDSAMYFCASTSGAGTEAFFGQGTRLTVV.

The chain carries TRBV18 and TRBJ1-1; TRBD1 is a possible D gene (6 bases). Germline V CDR1 and CDR2: KGHSH, LQKENI. The V end lost 5 bases, the J end lost 0 bases, and 13 bases lay between the germline ends. This CDR3 is built from 15 residues. CDR3: CASSWRTAMNTEAFF. CDR3 DNA sequence: TGTGCCAGCTCATGGCGGACAGCCATGAACACTGAAGCTTTCTTT. The full variable domain, its missing parts supplied by reference TRBV18 and TRBJ1-1, is NAGVMQNPRHLVRRRGQEARLRCSPMKGHSHVYWYRQLPEEGLKFMVYLQKENIIDESGMPKERFSAEFPKEGPSILRIQQVVRGDSAAYFCASSWRTAMNTEAFFGQGTRLTVV.

The rearrangement uses TRBV11-2 and TRBJ2-7, with a possible D match to TRBD1 (6 bases). The CDR3 loop spans 14 amino acids. Germline lookup yields CDR1 SGHAT and CDR2 FQNNGV. V lost 5 bases and J lost 9, with 20 bases in between. CDR3: CASSNRDKGAGQYF. Here the CDR3 DNA reads TGTGCCAGCAGCAACCGGGACAAGGGTGCGGGGCAGTACTTC. The variable domain in full, completed from reference TRBV11-2 and TRBJ2-7, reads EAGVAQSPRYKIIEKRQSVAFWCNPISGHATLYWYQQILGQGPKLLIQFQNNGVVDDSQLPKDRFSAERLKGVDSTLKIQPAKLEDSAVYLCASSNRDKGAGQYFGPGTRLTVT.

The rearrangement links TRBV30 to TRBJ2-7, with D maybe TRBD1 (7 bases). V shed 5 bases and J shed 5 bases, with 16 bases lying between them. The CDR3 length is 13 residues. Germline V gene lookup returns CDR1 GTSNPN and CDR2 SVGIG (reference sequence). The CDR3 region has the DNA TGTGCCTGGGGGAGGACAGGTCGTAACGAGCAGTACTTC. Translation: CAWGRTGRNEQYF. The full variable domain, its missing parts supplied by reference TRBV30 and TRBJ2-7, is SQTIHQWPATLVQPVGSPLSLECTVEGTSNPNLYWYRQAAGRGLQLLFYSVGIGQISSEVPQNLSASRPQDRQFILSSKKLLLSDSGFYLCAWGRTGRNEQYFGPGTRLTVT.

The gene calls are TRBV28 and TRBJ2-7; no clear D gene. Germline V gene lookup returns CDR1 MDHEN and CDR2 SYDVKM. The CDR3 covers 11 residues. Trimming removed 2 bases from V and 6 bases from J, with 5 bases in between. In nucleotides, the CDR3 is TGTGCCAGCAGTTTAAAGTTCGAGCAGTACTTC. Protein: CASSLKFEQYF.

The rearrangement links TRBV18 to TRBJ2-1, with TRBD1 matching over 10 bases. The CDR3 has 17 residues. V gave up 4 bases and J gave up 3 bases; unmatched junction bases: 9. Germline-derived CDR1 and CDR2 are KGHSH and LQKENI. CDR3 sequence (DNA): TGTGCCAGCTCACTCCTCGGGGGACAGGGGAGCTACAATGAGCAGTTCTTC. Encoded protein: CASSLLGGQGSYNEQFF.

V is TRBV7-9 and J is TRBJ2-5, with a weak D call TRBD1 (6 bases). V lost 3 bases and J 1 base, leaving 9 bases between the germline ends. The CDR3 loop spans 14 amino acids. Germline CDR1 SEHNR, CDR2 FQNEAQ (reference sequence). The CDR3: CASSFLGGQETQYF. The CDR3 DNA reads TGTGCCAGCAGCTTTCTAGGGGGCCAAGAGACCCAGTACTTC.

As for this clone: In the same sample, other DNA sequences code for this CDR3. J is TRBJ2-1 and V is TRBV14, with TRBD2 matching over 7 bases. Germline CDR1 reads SGHDN; CDR2 reads FVKESK. J lost 3 bases, V lost 1 base, and 3 bases had no gene match. This CDR3 has 15 amino acids. CDR3 in DNA: TGTGCCAGCAGCCAAGGTCTAGCGGACTACAATGAGCAGTTCTTC. Amino acids: CASSQGLADYNEQFF.

The V gene is TRBV5-1, the J gene TRBJ2-5; D call uncertain. This CDR3 has 14 amino acids. Germline lookup yields CDR1 SGHRS and CDR2 YFSETQ. V lost 0 bases and J 5 bases, leaving 11 bases between the germline ends. CDR3 sequence reads: CASSLGFEMETQYF. The CDR3 DNA reads as TGCGCCAGCAGCTTGGGCTTTGAAATGGAGACCCAGTACTTC.

Only one count was recorded for this clone. CDR3: CASNLAGYSNQPQHF. For the CDR3, the DNA is TGTGCCAGTAATCTAGCCGGCTATAGCAATCAGCCCCAGCATTTT. The gene calls are TRBV19 and TRBJ1-5; D remains ambiguous. V was shortened by 7 bases and J by 0 bases, with 13 bases between the two germline ends. Germline V gene sequence: CDR1 LNHDA, CDR2 SQIVND (reference sequence). This CDR3 contains 15 residues.

This chain connects TRBV11-2 to TRBJ1-5; TRBD1 might be the D (6 bases). The CDR3 is 14 amino acids. Germline V gene data show CDR1 as SGHAT and CDR2 as FQNNGV. Trimming stripped 1 base from V and 6 bases from J, with 10 bases between. The CDR3 nucleotides read TGTGCCAGCAGCTTAGCAGGGGTAGGTCAGCCCCAGCATTTT. Protein sequence: CASSLAGVGQPQHF.

The chain is built from TRBV5-4 and TRBJ2-7; no firm D call. The V gene lost 0 bases and the J gene lost 3 bases, with 10 bases spanning the gap. The CDR3 runs to 14 residues. Germline V gene sequence: CDR1 SGHNT, CDR2 YYREEE (reference sequence). CDR3 DNA sequence: TGTGCCAGCAGCTTGGGGCAGGCCTTCTACGAGCAGTACTTC. It specifies CASSLGQAFYEQYF. Together with reference TRBV5-4 and TRBJ2-7, the CDR3 gives the full variable domain: ETGVTQSPTHLIKTRGQQVTLRCSSQSGHNTVSWYQQALGQGPQFIFQYYREEENGRGNFPPRFSGLQFPNYSSELNVNALELDDSALYLCASSLGQAFYEQYFGPGTRLTVT.

This clone was found a few times. The chain employs TRBV5-3 and TRBJ1-1; D is uncertain. TRBV5-3 is reported as an ORF; its role is uncertain. The CDR3 consists of 12 residues. The ends were cut back, 2 bases at V and 5 bases at J, with 7 bases in the middle. DNA for the CDR3: TGTGCCAGAAGCTTTATAATGACTGAAGCTTTCTTT. This sequence encodes CARSFIMTEAFF.

The chain is built from TRBV10-2 and TRBJ1-4; perhaps TRBD1 as D (6 bases). Germline-derived CDR1 and CDR2 are WSHSY and SAAADI. The CDR3 runs 14 residues. V lost 4 bases to trimming and J lost 5 bases, with 11 bases between them. CDR3 in amino acids: CASSVDRMNEKLFF. CDR3 nucleotide sequence: TGCGCCAGCAGTGTGGACAGAATGAATGAAAAACTGTTTTTT.

The V gene is TRBV4-1, the J gene TRBJ2-7; D is perhaps TRBD1 or TRBD2 (7 bases each). Germline V gene data show CDR1 as MGHRA and CDR2 as YSYEKL. V was pared by 1 base and J by 6 bases, with 13 bases between. The CDR3 contains 14 residues. CDR3 loop: CASSQADREGEQYF. CDR3 in DNA: TGCGCCAGCAGCCAAGCAGACAGGGAGGGCGAGCAGTACTTC.

The chain couples TRBV28 to TRBJ1-1; 8 bases match TRBD1. V lost 5 bases to trimming and J lost 3 bases; unmatched junction nucleotides: 5. This CDR3 is 14 amino acids long. CDR1 and CDR2 from the germline V gene are MDHEN and SYDVKM. CDR3 DNA: TGTGCCAGCAGTATACGGGACAGGTACACTGAAGCTTTCTTT. It encodes CASSIRDRYTEAFF.

The V and J genes are TRBV13 and TRBJ2-3, with a possible D match to TRBD2 (5 bases). From germline, CDR1 is PRHDT and CDR2 FYEKMQ (reference sequence). This CDR3 comprises 16 residues. Trimming took 3 bases from V and 0 from J, leaving 13 bases between them. The CDR3 reads CASSFLGLRSTDTQYF. DNA of the CDR3: TGTGCCAGCAGCTTTCTCGGACTCCGTAGCACAGATACGCAGTATTTT.

The gene calls are TRBV5-8 and TRBJ2-2; D is uncertain. The CDR3 length is 16 residues. Germline CDR1 SGHTS, CDR2 YDEGEE. With 6 bases removed from V and 1 base from J, the gap between germline ends came to 16 bases. CDR3 sequence: CASIRSLPLNTGELFF. For the CDR3, the DNA is TGTGCCAGCATCCGATCCCTGCCGCTGAACACCGGGGAGCTGTTTTTT.

The gene calls are TRBV27 and TRBJ2-7; 8 positions match TRBD2. CDR1 and CDR2 (germline): MNHEY, SMNVEV (reference sequence). V dropped 8 bases and J dropped 7; count of bases not matched to a gene: 7. The CDR3 is 12 amino acids. CDR3 residues: CASRKRGGEQYF. As DNA, the CDR3 is TGTGCCAGCCGCAAGCGCGGGGGGGAGCAGTACTTC.

This chain uses TRBV5-1 with TRBJ2-1; D is uncertain. Trimming pared 3 bases from V and 2 bases from J, leaving 15 bases between. This CDR3 spans 16 amino acids. Germline CDR1 is SGHRS and CDR2 is YFSETQ. CDR3 DNA: TGCGCCAGCAGCTGGGCCTCCGAAGGTACCTACAATGAGCAGTTCTTC. Its translation: CASSWASEGTYNEQFF.

The chain carries TRBV5-4 and TRBJ2-5, with 8 bases lining up with TRBD1. The DNA end lines up better with TRBJ2-7; the J call may be wrong. The germline gives CDR1 SGHNT, CDR2 YYREEE (reference sequence). This CDR3 has 14 amino acids. The CDR3 nucleotides are TGTGCCAGCAGCTTGGACAGGGGGACCTACGAGCAGTACTTC. Its translation is CASSLDRGTYEQYF.

The chain uses TRBV6-5 and TRBJ1-1, with a tentative D call TRBD1 (5 bases). The length of the CDR3 is 15 residues. Germline CDR1 is MNHEY and CDR2 is SVGAGI. V lost 7 bases and J 0 bases, leaving 15 bases between the germline ends. The CDR3 protein is CASTMEGHLNTEAFF. CDR3 DNA sequence: TGTGCCAGCACTATGGAAGGACATTTGAACACTGAAGCTTTCTTT.

The V and J genes are TRBV4-1 and TRBJ2-3, with D perhaps matching TRBD2 (6 bases). V lost 1 base and J 6 bases, leaving 14 bases between the germline ends. Per the germline V gene, CDR1 is MGHRA and CDR2 is YSYEKL. The CDR3 is 15 amino acids. For the CDR3, the DNA is TGCGCCAGCAGCCAAGCCCCGGGAGCTTCGGATACGCAGTATTTT. Its translation: CASSQAPGASDTQYF.

V and J are TRBV7-3 and TRBJ2-5; 7 bases map to TRBD1. The CDR3 has 14 residues. CDR1 SGHTA and CDR2 FQGTGA come from the germline V gene. With 2 bases clipped from V and 4 bases from J, the junction kept 4 bases outside the gene matches. CDR3 in DNA: TGTGCCAGCAGCTTAGGGGGACAGAGAGAGACCCAGTACTTC. Its protein product is CASSLGGQRETQYF.

The J gene is TRBJ1-1, the V gene TRBV6-5; TRBD1 matches at 8 bases. V lost 5 bases to trimming and J lost 1 base; unmatched junction nucleotides: 0. CDR1 is MNHEY and CDR2 is SVGAGI in the germline V gene. CDR3 size: 13 residues. The CDR3: CASSGQGNTEAFF. The CDR3 region has the DNA TGTGCCAGCAGTGGACAGGGGAACACTGAAGCTTTCTTT.

V and J are TRBV6-8 and TRBJ1-6; 7 nucleotides line up with TRBD1. V dropped 5 bases and J dropped 8; count of bases not matched to a gene: 12. The CDR3 has 16 amino acids. CDR1 and CDR2 from the germline V gene are MNHGY and SAAAGT. The CDR3 reads CASSLPGPQGDSPLHF. The CDR3 nucleotides are TGTGCCAGCAGTCTTCCCGGTCCCCAGGGGGATTCACCCCTCCACTTT.

V is TRBV5-1 and J is TRBJ1-1; D is unclear. Trimming took 0 bases from V and 1 from J, leaving 13 bases between them. Germline CDR1 reads SGHRS; CDR2 reads YFSETQ. This CDR3 has 16 amino acids. The CDR3 region has the DNA TGCGCCAGCAGCTTGGGGACCCCGGGGTGGAACACTGAAGCTTTCTTT. This translates into CASSLGTPGWNTEAFF.